This record covers a single TCR beta chain. The entry originates in a study of blood T cell repertoires in COVID-19. The wider study: Sources were T cells, B-cell-depleted T cells, or PBMCs; the material itself was cDNA or gDNA.

The junction had 6 bases not matched to a gene; V was cut back by 10 bases and J by 5 bases. The germline V gene encodes CDR1 SEHNR and CDR2 FQNEAQ (reference sequence). This CDR3 has 13 amino acids. Produced via immunoSEQ multiplex PCR; TCRdb's table is partial and in-frame only. In the table there are about 140,000 clones, 80% of which are singletons. The V call is TRBV7-9, the J call TRBJ2-3; 10 nucleotides line up with TRBD1. Sequencing input: peripheral blood. The clonotype originates from a woman between 45 and 65 years old with acute or convalescent COVID-19. This chain's CDR3 is CAIDRGRGDTQYF. CDR3 DNA: TGTGCCATCGACAGGGGGCGCGGAGATACGCAGTATTTT.